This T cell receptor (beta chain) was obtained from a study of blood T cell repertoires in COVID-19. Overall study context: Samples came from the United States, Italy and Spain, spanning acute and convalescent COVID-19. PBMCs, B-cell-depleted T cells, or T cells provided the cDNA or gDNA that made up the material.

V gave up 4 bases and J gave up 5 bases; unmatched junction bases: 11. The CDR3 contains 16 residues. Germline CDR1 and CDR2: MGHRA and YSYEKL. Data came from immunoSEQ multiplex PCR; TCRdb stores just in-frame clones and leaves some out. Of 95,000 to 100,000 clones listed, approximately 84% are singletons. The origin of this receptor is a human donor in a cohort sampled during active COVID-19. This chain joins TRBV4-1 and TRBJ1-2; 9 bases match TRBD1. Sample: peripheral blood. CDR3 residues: CASSLLPGQGWYGYTF. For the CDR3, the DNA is TGCGCCAGCAGCCTCCTACCGGGACAGGGTTGGTATGGCTACACCTTC.